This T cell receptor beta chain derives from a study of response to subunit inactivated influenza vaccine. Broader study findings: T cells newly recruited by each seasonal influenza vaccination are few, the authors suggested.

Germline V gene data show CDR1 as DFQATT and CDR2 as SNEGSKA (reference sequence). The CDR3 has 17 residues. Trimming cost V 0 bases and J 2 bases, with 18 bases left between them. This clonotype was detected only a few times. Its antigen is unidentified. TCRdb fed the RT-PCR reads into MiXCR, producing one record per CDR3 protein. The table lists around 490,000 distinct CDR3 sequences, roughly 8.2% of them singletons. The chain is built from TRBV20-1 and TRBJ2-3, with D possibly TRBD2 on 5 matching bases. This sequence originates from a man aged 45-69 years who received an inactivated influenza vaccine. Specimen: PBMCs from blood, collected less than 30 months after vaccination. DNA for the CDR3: TGCAGTGCTAGAGATTTAGACTATCGACCCGCCACAGATACGCAGTATTTT. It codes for CSARDLDYRPATDTQYF.